This T cell receptor (beta chain) was retrieved from a study of blood T cell repertoires in COVID-19. At the level of the study: Material from acute and convalescent COVID-19 was sourced from the United States, Italy and Spain.

Clones were sequenced by immunoSEQ multiplex PCR, and TCRdb holds only the in-frame ones, with some missing. The sample lists 100,000 to 150,000 clones; approximately 81% were seen once. This CDR3 contains 14 residues. CDR1 is SGHNT and CDR2 is YYREEE in the germline V gene (reference sequence). The germline V and J ends were trimmed by 4 bases and 4 bases, with 14 bases remaining between them. This clone appeared a single time. The receptor's source is a man in his 60s with acute or convalescent COVID-19. Specimen: peripheral blood. V is TRBV5-4 and J is TRBJ2-5; TRBD1 is a possible D gene (6 bases). In nucleotides, the CDR3 is TGTGCCAGCAGCGTAGGACAGAAGCTAGAGACCCAGTACTTC. This translates into CASSVGQKLETQYF. Drawing the rest from reference TRBV5-4 and TRBJ2-5, the complete variable domain is ETGVTQSPTHLIKTRGQQVTLRCSSQSGHNTVSWYQQALGQGPQFIFQYYREEENGRGNFPPRFSGLQFPNYSSELNVNALELDDSALYLCASSVGQKLETQYFGPGTRLLVL.